This entry lists 2 T cell receptor beta chains sequenced from one sample in a study of CD8 T cells in ankylosing spondylitis. MiXCR, applied by TCRdb to the 5' RACE reads, yields one record per CDR3 protein. Of some 130,000 distinct CDR3 sequences in the sample, 6.5% to 8.5% were seen once. The sample comprised synovial fluid, either unsorted or a sorted T cell fraction (not recorded which). The source is a male donor with ankylosing spondylitis.

This clonotype was recorded many times. The chain links TRBV5-5 to TRBJ2-3; either TRBD1 or TRBD2 may supply D (5 bases each). The CDR3 has 14 residues. Germline loops: CDR1 SGHKS, CDR2 YYEKEE (reference sequence). Between the trimmed V and J ends, which lost 2 bases and 6 bases, there was a span of 13 bases. CDR3 nucleotide sequence: TGTGCCAGCAGCTTCTCCCCGTGGGGGGATACGCAGTATTTT. This translates into CASSFSPWGDTQYF.

This clonotype came up many times. This rearrangement joins TRBV7-2 to TRBJ1-1, with D perhaps matching TRBD1 (5 bases). The germline V and J ends were trimmed by 5 bases and 5 bases, with 18 bases remaining between them. This CDR3 has 15 amino acids. The V gene's germline CDR1 is SGHTA and CDR2 FQGNSA. CDR3 amino acids: CASSQWGGGWTEAFF. The CDR3 DNA follows: TGTGCCAGCAGCCAGTGGGGGGGTGGGTGGACTGAAGCTTTCTTT.